These 32 T cell receptor beta chains were sequenced from one sample in a study of post-analysis software for immune sequencing data. For these receptors, no antigen is known. Unique molecular identifiers were present in the TCR beta cDNA libraries. Using its own MiXCR run on the PCR reads, TCRdb lists one record per CDR3 protein. The sample lists over 700,000 distinct CDR3 sequences, roughly 27% seen once, with around 0.56% in the top ten. General study results and limits: A handful of TRBV segments were significantly more frequent in patients than in controls. TRBV5-6, TRBV5-1 and TRBV20-1 were among these segments.

Sequencing input: blood. The origin of the receptors is a girl between 10 and 17 years old with multiple sclerosis.

Concerning this clonotype: A read error may be the cause here, since a much bigger clone is one base away. This rearrangement joins TRBV5-1 to TRBJ2-7; D may be TRBD1 (6 bases). Germline CDR1 reads SGHRS; CDR2 reads YFSETQ. Trimming shortened V by 3 bases and J by 7 bases, and 17 bases separated the two germline ends. The CDR3 spans 14 residues. The CDR3 loop is CASSSGHSENEQYF. CDR3 nucleotide sequence: TGCGCCAGCAGCTCGGGACATAGCGAGAATGAGCAGTACTTC.

This clonotype has only a few counts. This chain joins TRBV5-1 and TRBJ1-6; 8 positions agree with TRBD1. CDR3 length: 17 residues. With V trimmed by 4 bases and J by 8 bases, 14 bases remained unmatched. The germline CDR1 and CDR2 sequences are SGHRS and YFSETQ. For the CDR3, the DNA is TGCGCCAGCAGCGTACAGGGGGGAACGGTAAGGCATTCACCCCTCCACTTT. Its translation is CASSVQGGTVRHSPLHF. Supplemented by reference TRBV5-1 and TRBJ1-6, the full variable domain reads KAGVTQTPRYLIKTRGQQVTLSCSPISGHRSVSWYQQTPGQGLQFLFEYFSETQRNKGNFPGRFSGRQFSNSRSEMNVSTLELGDSALYLCASSVQGGTVRHSPLHFGNGTRLTVT.

This chain uses TRBV6-6 with TRBJ2-7, with no clear D. V was shortened by 8 bases and J by 9 bases, with 20 bases between the two germline ends. CDR3 length equals 13 residues. Germline-derived CDR1 and CDR2 are MNHNY and SVGAGI (reference sequence). Written as DNA, the CDR3 is TGTGCCAGCGCCGCGGCTACCCTTACGGCGCAGTACTTC. This sequence encodes CASAAATLTAQYF.

This clonotype was observed at least ten times. CDR3 in DNA: TGTGCCAGCAGTTACTCGATCCCAGACGATAGTAACTATGGCTACACCTTC. Amino acid sequence: CASSYSIPDDSNYGYTF. The V gene is TRBV6-6, the J gene TRBJ1-2; D is uncertain. This CDR3 region has 17 residues. Between the trimmed V and J ends, which lost 0 bases and 1 base, there was a span of 15 bases. Germline V gene data show CDR1 as MNHNY and CDR2 as SVGAGI (reference sequence).

This clonotype appeared many times. This rearrangement joins TRBV6-5 to TRBJ2-5; maybe TRBD1 (6 bases). The germline V gene has CDR1 MNHEY and CDR2 SVGAGI. Between the trimmed V and J ends, which lost 6 bases and 7 bases, there was a span of 15 bases. This CDR3 has 13 residues. This CDR3 is CASSRGRGGTQYF. For the CDR3, the DNA is TGTGCCAGCAGCCGGGGACGAGGGGGGACCCAGTACTTC.

CDR3 in amino acids: CSASRGYEQFF. Here the CDR3 DNA reads TGCAGTGCCTCGCGGGGCTATGAGCAGTTCTTC. The rearrangement joins TRBV20-1 to TRBJ2-1; D perhaps matches TRBD2 (6 bases). CDR1 and CDR2 from the germline V gene are DFQATT and SNEGSKA (reference sequence). The germline V and J ends were trimmed by 6 bases and 8 bases, with 11 bases remaining between them. This CDR3 has 11 amino acids.

As for this clonotype: With a much larger clone just one base away, this may be a read error. The CDR3: CASSQVWGVSYGYTF. The CDR3 coding sequence is TGCGCCAGCAGCCAAGTATGGGGAGTCAGCTATGGCTACACCTTC. The rearrangement uses TRBV4-1 and TRBJ1-2; no clear D. The germline V gene encodes CDR1 MGHRA and CDR2 YSYEKL. The CDR3 sequence is 15 residues long. Trimming shortened V by 1 base and J by 4 bases, and 13 bases separated the two germline ends.

This clonotype came up a few times. This chain connects TRBV20-1 to TRBJ2-7; TRBD2 matches 9 bases. Losses at the gene ends were 3 bases for V and 0 bases for J; bases not matched to a gene: 6. Per germline, CDR1 DFQATT and CDR2 SNEGSKA (reference sequence). The CDR3 runs to 15 residues. The CDR3 DNA follows: TGCAGTGCTAGTTTAGCGGGGGCCCGCTCCTACGAGCAGTACTTC. Translation gives CSASLAGARSYEQYF.

This clonotype was found a few times. The chain combines TRBV4-3 with TRBJ2-3, with TRBD2 matching over 7 bases. The germline CDR1 and CDR2 sequences are LGHNA and YSLEER. The CDR3 consists of 15 residues. Trimming cost V 4 bases and J 4 bases; bases outside gene matches: 8. The CDR3 DNA reads as TGCGCCAGCAGCCCCCGGGCCCGGGGGGCAGATACGCAGTATTTT. Translating it yields CASSPRARGADTQYF.

V and J are TRBV5-1 and TRBJ2-1, with 11 bases lining up with TRBD1. Germline CDR1 reads SGHRS; CDR2 reads YFSETQ. This CDR3 is 13 amino acids long. Trimming at V came to 0 bases and at J to 14 bases, leaving 4 bases not matched to a gene. The CDR3 nucleotides read TGCGCCAGCAGCTTGGAAGGGACAGGGGGGAAGTTCTTC. Translation gives CASSLEGTGGKFF.

V and J are TRBV9 and TRBJ2-1, with 9 bases lining up with TRBD2. The V segment lost 6 bases and the J segment 3 bases; nucleotides outside the gene matches: 7. In germline, CDR1 is SGDLS, CDR2 YYNGEE. The CDR3 runs 15 residues. CDR3 nucleotides: TGTGCCAGCACCTTAGCGGGAGAGGTCTACAATGAGCAGTTCTTC. It is translated as CASTLAGEVYNEQFF.

This clonotype was observed a few times. The chain employs TRBV6-5 and TRBJ2-3, with D tentatively TRBD1 (5 bases). Germline CDR1 and CDR2: MNHEY and SVGAGI. V was trimmed by 6 bases and J by 0 bases, leaving 13 bases between them. The CDR3 length is 15 residues. CDR3 in DNA: TGTGCCAGCAGCCTCCGACAGACTAGCACAGATACGCAGTATTTT. This gives the protein CASSLRQTSTDTQYF.

The chain joins TRBV20-1 to TRBJ1-5; D remains ambiguous. Germline values: CDR1 DFQATT, CDR2 SNEGSKA (reference sequence). V gave up 3 bases and J gave up 0 bases, with 12 bases separating them. This CDR3 spans 15 amino acids. The CDR3 protein is CSASALGDSNQPQHF. Written as DNA, the CDR3 is TGCAGTGCTAGTGCTCTGGGCGATAGCAATCAGCCCCAGCATTTT.

J is TRBJ2-5 and V is TRBV5-1; 7 nucleotides agree with TRBD1. Germline lookup yields CDR1 SGHRS and CDR2 YFSETQ. The junction had 3 bases not matched to a gene; V was cut back by 5 bases and J by 5 bases. The CDR3 totals 12 residues. The CDR3 DNA follows: TGCGCCAGCAGTGAGACAGGGGAGACCCAGTACTTC. Protein product: CASSETGETQYF.

This clonotype has just a few counts. The chain joins TRBV7-9 to TRBJ2-5; 10 bases are shared with TRBD1. CDR1 is SEHNR and CDR2 is FQNEAQ in the germline V gene (reference sequence). This CDR3 is built from 15 residues. Germline trimming cut 5 bases from V and 3 bases from J; bases unmatched to any gene: 6. The CDR3 bases are TGTGCCAGCAGCGAGACAGGGGGCTCGGAAGAGACCCAGTACTTC. This sequence encodes CASSETGGSEETQYF.

The chain links TRBV4-1 to TRBJ1-5; D possibly corresponds to TRBD1 (5 bases). V was clipped by 3 bases and J by 1 base, with 16 bases between them. The germline V gene encodes CDR1 MGHRA and CDR2 YSYEKL. There are 17 residues in the CDR3. The CDR3 here is CASSHPPGTQSNQPQHF. Written as DNA, the CDR3 is TGCGCCAGCAGCCACCCCCCCGGGACTCAGAGCAATCAGCCCCAGCATTTT.

This clonotype appeared a few times. J is TRBJ2-7 and V is TRBV7-2; 14 bases fit TRBD2. Germline V lookup: CDR1 SGHTA, CDR2 FQGNSA. CDR3 length: 16 residues. With 5 bases clipped from V and 7 bases from J, the junction kept 10 bases outside the gene matches. CDR3 in amino acids: CASSPRLAGGSEEQYF. The DNA of the CDR3 is TGTGCCAGCAGCCCAAGACTAGCGGGAGGGTCTGAAGAGCAGTACTTC.

On this clonotype itself: At one end the junction does not follow the germline gene, possibly because of a read error. The V gene is TRBV7-9, the J gene TRBJ1-4, with 7 bases matching TRBD1. The CDR3 length is 16 residues. Germline loops: CDR1 SEHNR, CDR2 FQNEAQ (reference sequence). The DNA for the CDR3 is TGTGCCAGCAGCCCCCGGGACAGTTCAACTAATGAAGAACTGTTTTTT. Its protein is CASSPRDSSTNEELFF.

This clonotype has only a few counts. This rearrangement joins TRBV6-5 to TRBJ1-5; D call uncertain. The V and J ends lost 0 bases and 5 bases respectively, with 11 bases between them. Germline V gene data show CDR1 as MNHEY and CDR2 as SVGAGI. The CDR3 sequence is 15 residues long. CDR3 in amino acids: CASSYSSASDQPQHF. The CDR3 DNA is TGTGCCAGCAGTTACTCGTCGGCCAGCGATCAGCCCCAGCATTTT.

In its sample, this clonotype was seen a few times. The rearrangement links TRBV3-1 to TRBJ2-6, with TRBD2 identical over 10 bases. Germline CDR1 is LGHDT and CDR2 is YNNKEL (reference sequence). Trimming cost V 2 bases and J 0 bases; bases outside gene matches: 7. The CDR3 totals 19 residues. The DNA for the CDR3 is TGTGCCAGCAGCCAACCCAGGACTAGCGGCTCCTCTGGGGCCAACGTCCTGACTTTC. Protein: CASSQPRTSGSSGANVLTF.

This clonotype was seen a handful of times. V and J are TRBV20-1 and TRBJ2-1, with 16 bases matching TRBD2. CDR1 and CDR2 from the germline V gene are DFQATT and SNEGSKA (reference sequence). V gave up 2 bases and J gave up 10 bases; unmatched junction bases: 8. The CDR3 loop spans 16 amino acids. CDR3: CSARSGTSGGAKEQFF. CDR3 nucleotide sequence: TGCAGTGCTAGATCCGGGACTAGCGGGGGGGCGAAGGAGCAGTTCTTC.

The chain carries TRBV6-5 and TRBJ2-1, with TRBD2 matching 7 bases. The junction had 7 bases not matched to a gene; V was cut back by 4 bases and J by 10 bases. Per the germline V gene, CDR1 is MNHEY and CDR2 is SVGAGI. This CDR3 comprises 13 residues. CDR3 DNA sequence: TGTGCCAGCAGTTGGGGCGGGGGACGGGAGCAGTTCTTC. Protein product: CASSWGGGREQFF.

This clonotype turned up a few times. The V and J genes are TRBV29-1 and TRBJ2-7; 11 positions match TRBD2. V was pared by 5 bases and J by 9 bases, with 9 bases of the junction left unmatched. Germline assignment: CDR1 SQVTM and CDR2 ANQGSEA. There are 13 residues in the CDR3. The CDR3 DNA sequence: TGCAGCGTTAGCACTAGCGGGAGTCACAGGCAGTACTTC. Its translation: CSVSTSGSHRQYF.

This clonotype was detected a few times. CDR3 bases: TGTGCCAGCAGTGCCAGGACACTGGGGACAGATACGCAGTATTTT. It specifies CASSARTLGTDTQYF. V and J are TRBV12-3 or TRBV12-4 and TRBJ2-3, with D possibly being TRBD1 (5 bases). The ends were cut back, 5 bases at V and 3 bases at J, with 15 bases in the middle. The CDR3 runs to 15 residues.

This chain connects TRBV19 to TRBJ2-1; 9 nucleotides agree with TRBD2. Trimming cost V 0 bases and J 3 bases; bases outside gene matches: 6. CDR1 and CDR2 from the germline V gene are LNHDA and SQIVND (reference sequence). The CDR3 has 17 residues. In nucleotides, the CDR3 is TGTGCCAGTAGTATAGAATGGGCGGGAGGGTTCTACAATGAGCAGTTCTTC. Translating gives CASSIEWAGGFYNEQFF. Full variable domain (outside the CDR3, taken from reference TRBV19 and TRBJ2-1): DGGITQSPKYLFRKEGQNVTLSCEQNLNHDAMYWYRQDPGQGLRLIYYSQIVNDFQKGDIAEGYSVSREKKESFPLTVTSAQKNPTAFYLCASSIEWAGGFYNEQFFGPGTRLTVL.

As to this clonotype: Given a much more abundant clone one base away, this may be a read error. This chain joins TRBV29-1 and TRBJ2-1, with 9 bases identical to TRBD2. Germline loops: CDR1 SQVTM, CDR2 ANQGSEA. V trimming: 7 bases; J trimming: 1 base; junction bases outside the gene matches: 5. The CDR3 contains 14 residues. In nucleotides, the CDR3 is TGCAGCGAAGGACTAGCGCAGTCCTACAATGAGCAGTTCTTC. The encoded protein is CSEGLAQSYNEQFF.

The V call is TRBV20-1, the J call TRBJ2-1; 7 nucleotides agree with TRBD2. After removal of 5 bases from V and 3 bases from J, the junction contained 7 bases not matched to a gene. CDR3 length equals 14 residues. Germline assignment: CDR1 DFQATT and CDR2 SNEGSKA (reference sequence). The CDR3 coding sequence is TGCAGTGCTTCGAAAGGACTAGACTACAATGAGCAGTTCTTC. Its protein product is CSASKGLDYNEQFF.

In this sample, this clonotype turned up a few times. V is TRBV4-1 and J is TRBJ2-3, with D perhaps being TRBD1 or TRBD2 (5 bases each). The germline V gene encodes CDR1 MGHRA and CDR2 YSYEKL. The CDR3 spans 17 residues. V lost 0 bases, J lost 2 bases, and 15 bases lay in between. The CDR3 DNA follows: TGCGCCAGCAGCCAAGATTTGGGGCGGGCCGTCACAGATACGCAGTATTTT. Translating it yields CASSQDLGRAVTDTQYF.

The chain joins TRBV29-1 to TRBJ2-7, with D maybe TRBD1 (6 bases). The CDR3 is made up of 14 amino acids. V lost 7 bases to trimming and J lost 2 bases, with 18 bases between them. Germline V gene sequence: CDR1 SQVTM, CDR2 ANQGSEA. The chain's CDR3 is CSAMTGSLTYEQYF. The CDR3, as DNA: TGCAGCGCGATGACAGGCAGCTTGACCTACGAGCAGTACTTC.

This clonotype was recorded once. Given a much more abundant clone one base away, this may be a read error. The V call is TRBV7-2, the J call TRBJ2-5; D perhaps matches TRBD2 (6 bases). CDR3 length: 13 amino acids. Per the germline V gene, CDR1 is SGHTA and CDR2 is FQGNSA. Trimming removed 2 bases at V and 11 bases at J, with 15 bases between. The CDR3 region has the DNA TGTGCCAGCAGCTTATCAGCGGGTCGAGCGCAGTACTTC. This gives the protein CASSLSAGRAQYF.

This clonotype was counted ten times or more. The chain joins TRBV29-1 to TRBJ1-2, with D possibly TRBD1 on 5 matching bases. The CDR3 length is 13 residues. Germline CDR1 reads SQVTM; CDR2 reads ANQGSEA. Trimming stripped 7 bases from V and 8 bases from J, with 20 bases between. This CDR3 reads CSAHLLGATGYTF. CDR3 in DNA: TGCAGCGCTCACCTACTAGGGGCAACGGGCTACACCTTC.

V and J are TRBV20-1 and TRBJ2-3; 9 positions agree with TRBD2. CDR1 is DFQATT and CDR2 is SNEGSKA in the germline V gene (reference sequence). The CDR3 has 17 residues. J lost 0 bases, V lost 3 bases, and 10 bases had no gene match. The chain's CDR3 is CSARGPWLAGSTDTQYF. DNA for the CDR3: TGCAGTGCTAGGGGGCCCTGGCTAGCGGGGAGCACAGATACGCAGTATTTT.